A single sample gave rise to the 13 T cell receptor beta chains below, sequenced in a study of high-grade serous ovarian cancer treatment subgroups (dated by TCRdb to the early 2020s). Collection of tumor samples took place before definitive surgery or chemotherapy. The library was made by the immunoSEQ multiplex PCR assay. TCRdb took this table from immuneACCESS and kept in-frame rearrangements with V and J called. Such tables lack part of the clones; where checked against another copy, unresolved V genes explain under half of the gap, and the rest is unexplained. The sample profile shows roughly 9,000 clones; less than 80% of them were found once. The ten biggest clones cover roughly 10% of the sample. Sequenced sample: tumor tissue. These receptors were taken from a human donor with high-grade serous ovarian cancer.

This clone has more than one count but fewer than ten. The chain combines TRBV5-4 with TRBJ2-2; possibly TRBD2 for D (5 bases). Germline V gives CDR1 SGHNT, CDR2 YYREEE (reference sequence). Trimming left V 4 bases short and J 7 bases short, with 14 bases between. CDR3 length: 14 amino acids. The CDR3 DNA reads as TGTGCCAGCAGCGCTAGCCCCTTGAGCGGGGAGCTGTTTTTT. Its translation is CASSASPLSGELFF.

This clone appeared once. The CDR3 spells CASSQGTGGFGNTIYF. Here the CDR3 DNA reads TGTGCCAGCAGCCAAGGGACAGGGGGCTTTGGAAACACCATATATTTT. This chain uses TRBV4-2 with TRBJ1-3, with TRBD1 matching over 11 bases. In germline, CDR1 is LGHNA, CDR2 YNFKEQ. The CDR3 runs to 16 residues. Trimming cost V 1 base and J 3 bases; bases outside gene matches: 2.

Only a few counts were recorded for this clone. V and J are TRBV2 and TRBJ1-1; possibly TRBD1 for D (6 bases). Trimming shortened V by 2 bases and J by 5 bases, and 12 bases separated the two germline ends. The CDR3 has 14 amino acids. Germline lookup yields CDR1 SNHLY and CDR2 FYNNEI. CDR3 sequence (DNA): TGTGCCAGCAGTGAATATGGGGGGCGGACTGAAGCTTTCTTT. Residues: CASSEYGGRTEAFF.

This clone is medium-sized within its sample. The CDR3, as DNA: TGTGCCAGCAGCCCCCAAGCTCAGGGCATGGGGTACACTGAAGCTTTCTTT. This encodes CASSPQAQGMGYTEAFF. The chain carries TRBV4-2 and TRBJ1-1, with a weak D call TRBD1 (5 bases). Trimming removed 4 bases from V and 3 bases from J, with 21 bases in between. Germline-derived CDR1 and CDR2 are LGHNA and YNFKEQ. The CDR3 runs to 17 residues.

This sequence joins TRBV6-6 and TRBJ2-3; no reliable D call. Germline V gene lookup returns CDR1 MNHNY and CDR2 SVGAGI (reference sequence). This CDR3 contains 14 residues. Deletions cut 6 bases from V and 1 base from J, with 11 bases between. The CDR3 DNA is TGTGCCAGCAGGAGAGATGGAGGCACAGATACGCAGTATTTT. Its translation is CASRRDGGTDTQYF.

V is TRBV7-2 and J is TRBJ2-5, with 7 nucleotides matching TRBD2. The junction had 2 bases not matched to a gene; V was cut back by 5 bases and J by 5 bases. CDR1 and CDR2 from the germline V gene are SGHTA and FQGNSA. The CDR3 length is 12 residues. In nucleotides, the CDR3 is TGTGCCAGCAGCATGGGAGGGGAGACCCAGTACTTC. Its protein is CASSMGGETQYF. The full variable domain, rest sourced from reference TRBV7-2 and TRBJ2-5, is GAGVSQSPSNKVTEKGKDVELRCDPISGHTALYWYRQSLGQGLEFLIYFQGNSAPDKSGLPSDRFSAERTGGSVSTLTIQRTQQEDSAVYLCASSMGGETQYFGPGTRLLVL.

This clone was counted only a few times. The V gene is TRBV29-1, the J gene TRBJ2-7, with 11 bases lining up with TRBD1. CDR1 SQVTM and CDR2 ANQGSEA come from the germline V gene. The CDR3 has 14 residues. V shed 4 bases, J shed 6 bases, and the junction held 8 bases outside the gene matches. The CDR3 DNA is TGCAGCGTTGCCAGGGGACAGGGGGTTGGCGAGCAGTACTTC. Translating gives CSVARGQGVGEQYF.

The V and J genes are TRBV7-2 and TRBJ2-1; D is unresolved. The germline V and J ends were trimmed by 1 base and 7 bases, with 17 bases remaining between them. Germline V CDR1 and CDR2: SGHTA, FQGNSA. The CDR3 consists of 16 residues. CDR3 coding DNA: TGTGCCAGCAGCTTAGTCGGGCGGAAGCCTGGGAATGAGCAGTTCTTC. As protein: CASSLVGRKPGNEQFF. The whole variable domain, remainder taken from reference TRBV7-2 and TRBJ2-1, is GAGVSQSPSNKVTEKGKDVELRCDPISGHTALYWYRQSLGQGLEFLIYFQGNSAPDKSGLPSDRFSAERTGGSVSTLTIQRTQQEDSAVYLCASSLVGRKPGNEQFFGPGTRLTVL.

This clone occurred a few times. The V and J genes are TRBV27 and TRBJ2-5, with 7 bases aligning to TRBD2. The length of the CDR3 is 14 residues. Germline CDR1 is MNHEY and CDR2 is SMNVEV (reference sequence). After removal of 9 bases from V and 4 bases from J, the junction contained 11 bases not matched to a gene. The CDR3, as DNA: TGTGCCAGTAAGCGGGACTTAGGTGGAGAGACCCAGTACTTC. As protein: CASKRDLGGETQYF.

This chain joins TRBV11-2 and TRBJ1-1, with D unresolved. V gave up 6 bases and J gave up 4 bases, with 9 bases separating them. Germline loops: CDR1 SGHAT, CDR2 FQNNGV. This CDR3 contains 12 residues. CDR3 sequence reads: CASSVDSTEAFF. The CDR3 DNA follows: TGTGCCAGCAGTGTAGATAGCACTGAAGCTTTCTTT.

J is TRBJ2-3 and V is TRBV14; D unclear. Germline V lookup: CDR1 SGHDN, CDR2 FVKESK. CDR3 length equals 14 residues. Trimming stripped 3 bases from V and 4 bases from J, with 11 bases between. The CDR3 spells CASSHLVGSDTQYF. As DNA, the CDR3 is TGTGCCAGCAGCCACTTAGTGGGTTCAGATACGCAGTATTTT.

The V and J genes are TRBV5-6 and TRBJ1-4, with D possibly TRBD1 on 5 matching bases. The V end was cut by 4 bases, the J end by 8 bases, with 12 bases between. This CDR3 spans 13 amino acids. Germline V gene sequence: CDR1 SGHDT, CDR2 YYEEEE. The CDR3: CASSMGLGEKLFF. The CDR3 DNA follows: TGTGCCAGCAGCATGGGACTCGGGGAAAAACTGTTTTTT.

This clone has more than one count but fewer than ten. V usage is TRBV4-3 and J usage is TRBJ1-2; maybe TRBD1 (5 bases). Deletions cut 0 bases from V and 5 bases from J, with 13 bases between. CDR1 LGHNA and CDR2 YSLEER come from the germline V gene. This CDR3 contains 15 residues. The CDR3: CASSQEESAGYGYTF. The CDR3 DNA reads as TGCGCCAGCAGCCAAGAGGAGTCGGCAGGGTATGGCTACACCTTC.